The sequence of this T cell receptor (beta chain) was determined in a study of human T cells and chemical hapten exposure. At the level of the study: TCR yields differed between samples (mainly from small differences in pooled library volume).

Study-wide results and limits: Relative to controls, expanded TCRs formed significantly more large CDR3 similarity clusters.

Individual cDNA molecules had unique molecular identifiers attached to them by the library. TCRdb reanalysed the RACE reads using MiXCR and keeps one entry per CDR3 protein. The sample includes about 160,000 distinct CDR3 sequences, 28% seen only once; the top ten take under 2.5%. Specified time point: patch test 3, about 24 weeks after DPC sensitization. The treatment here: therapeutic diphenylcyclopropenone sensitization with weekly scalp DPC. Patch tests were applied only after blood draws. Concerning this clonotype itself: As yet, its antigen is unknown.

This TCR was recovered from a woman between 18 and 29 years old with alopecia areata. Some clones in this sample may be carry-over from other donors' samples. The material was whole blood, obtained in connection with sensitization to the hapten diphenylcyclopropenone (DPC).

In DNA, the CDR3 is TGCAGTGCTAGAGAACCGAGTGGGGGGGCCTACGAGCAGTACTTC. It translates to CSAREPSGGAYEQYF. This chain connects TRBV20-1 to TRBJ2-7, with 7 bases aligning to TRBD2. V lost 0 bases, J lost 2 bases, and 7 bases stayed unmatched. The CDR3 runs to 15 residues. The germline gives CDR1 DFQATT, CDR2 SNEGSKA (reference sequence).